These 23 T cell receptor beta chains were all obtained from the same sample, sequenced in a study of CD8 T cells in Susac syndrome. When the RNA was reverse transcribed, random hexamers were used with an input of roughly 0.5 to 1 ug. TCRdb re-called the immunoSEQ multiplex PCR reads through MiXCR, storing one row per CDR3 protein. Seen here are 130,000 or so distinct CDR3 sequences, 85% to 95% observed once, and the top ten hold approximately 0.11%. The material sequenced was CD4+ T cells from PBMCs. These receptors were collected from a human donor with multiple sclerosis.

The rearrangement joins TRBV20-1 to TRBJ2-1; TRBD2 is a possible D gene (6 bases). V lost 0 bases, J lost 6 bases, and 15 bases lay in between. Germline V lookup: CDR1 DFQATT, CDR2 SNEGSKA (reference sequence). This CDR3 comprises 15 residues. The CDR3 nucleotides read TGCAGTGCTAGAGATCCGACTAGGTACGGCAATGAGCAGTTCTTC. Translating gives CSARDPTRYGNEQFF.

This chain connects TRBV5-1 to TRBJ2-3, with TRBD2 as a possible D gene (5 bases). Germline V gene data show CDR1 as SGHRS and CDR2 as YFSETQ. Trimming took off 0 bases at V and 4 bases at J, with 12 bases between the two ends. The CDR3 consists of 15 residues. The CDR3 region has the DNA TGCGCCAGCAGCTTGGCCCGGGGTGGGCCAGATACGCAGTATTTT. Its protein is CASSLARGGPDTQYF.

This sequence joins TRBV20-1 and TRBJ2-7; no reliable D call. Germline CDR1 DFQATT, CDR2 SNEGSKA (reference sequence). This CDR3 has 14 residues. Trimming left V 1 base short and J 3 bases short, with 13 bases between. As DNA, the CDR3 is TGCAGTGCTAGAGTGATGAGTATCGTCTACGAGCAGTACTTC. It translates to CSARVMSIVYEQYF.

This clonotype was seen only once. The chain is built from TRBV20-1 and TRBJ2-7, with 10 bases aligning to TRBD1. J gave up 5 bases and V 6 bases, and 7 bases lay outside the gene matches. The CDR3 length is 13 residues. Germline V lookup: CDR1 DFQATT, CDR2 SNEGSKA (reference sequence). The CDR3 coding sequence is TGCAGTGCCCCGGGACAGGGGTTCCACGAGCAGTACTTC. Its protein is CSAPGQGFHEQYF.

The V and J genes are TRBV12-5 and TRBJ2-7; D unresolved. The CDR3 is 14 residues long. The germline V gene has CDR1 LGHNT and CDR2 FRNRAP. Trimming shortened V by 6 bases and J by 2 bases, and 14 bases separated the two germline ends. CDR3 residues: CASGLRTAPYEQYF. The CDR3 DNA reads TGTGCTAGTGGCCTTCGGACGGCTCCCTACGAGCAGTACTTC.

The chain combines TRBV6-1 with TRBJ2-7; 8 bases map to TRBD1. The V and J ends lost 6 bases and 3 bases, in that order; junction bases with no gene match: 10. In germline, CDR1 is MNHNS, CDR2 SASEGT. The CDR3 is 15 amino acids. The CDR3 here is CASREDRATIYEQYF. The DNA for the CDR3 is TGTGCCAGCAGAGAGGACAGGGCCACTATCTACGAGCAGTACTTC.

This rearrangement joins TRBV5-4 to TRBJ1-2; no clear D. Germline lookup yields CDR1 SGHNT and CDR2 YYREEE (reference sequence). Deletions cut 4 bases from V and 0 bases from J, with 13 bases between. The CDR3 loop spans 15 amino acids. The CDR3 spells CASSAGPQANYGYTF. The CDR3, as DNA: TGTGCCAGCAGCGCCGGACCGCAGGCTAACTATGGCTACACCTTC.

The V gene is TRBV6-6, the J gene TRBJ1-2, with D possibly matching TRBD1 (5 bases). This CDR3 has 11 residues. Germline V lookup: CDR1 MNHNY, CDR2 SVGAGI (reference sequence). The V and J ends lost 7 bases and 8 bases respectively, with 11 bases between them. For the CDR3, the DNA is TGTGCCAGCACCCTGGACATAGGCTACACCTTC. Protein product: CASTLDIGYTF.

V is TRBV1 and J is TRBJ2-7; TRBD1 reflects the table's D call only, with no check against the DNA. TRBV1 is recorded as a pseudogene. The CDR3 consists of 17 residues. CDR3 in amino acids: CTSSPKRTGPDSYEQYF. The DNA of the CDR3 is TGCACCAGCAGCCCAAAGAGAACAGGGCCGGACTCCTACGAGCAGTACTTC.

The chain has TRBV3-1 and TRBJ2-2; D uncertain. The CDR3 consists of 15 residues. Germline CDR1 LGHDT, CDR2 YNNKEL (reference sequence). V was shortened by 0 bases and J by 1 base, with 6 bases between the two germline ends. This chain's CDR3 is CASSQDSRNTGELFF. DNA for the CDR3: TGTGCCAGCAGCCAAGACTCACGGAACACCGGGGAGCTGTTTTTT.

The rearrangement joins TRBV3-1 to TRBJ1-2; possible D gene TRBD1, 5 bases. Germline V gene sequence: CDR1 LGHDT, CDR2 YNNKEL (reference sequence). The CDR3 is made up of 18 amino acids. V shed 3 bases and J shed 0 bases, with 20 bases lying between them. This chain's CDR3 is CASSHAGVQGRTNYGYTF. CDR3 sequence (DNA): TGTGCCAGCAGCCATGCGGGAGTTCAGGGTAGAACTAACTATGGCTACACCTTC.

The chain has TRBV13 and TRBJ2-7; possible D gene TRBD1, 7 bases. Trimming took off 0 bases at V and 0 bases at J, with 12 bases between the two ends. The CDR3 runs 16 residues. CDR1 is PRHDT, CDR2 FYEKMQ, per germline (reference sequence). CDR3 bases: TGTGCCAGCAGCTTAGGGACAGGGAGGAGCTCCTACGAGCAGTACTTC. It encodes CASSLGTGRSSYEQYF. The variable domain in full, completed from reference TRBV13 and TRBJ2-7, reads AAGVIQSPRHLIKEKRETATLKCYPIPRHDTVYWYQQGPGQDPQFLISFYEKMQSDKGSIPDRFSAQQFSDYHSELNMSSLELGDSALYFCASSLGTGRSSYEQYFGPGTRLTVT.

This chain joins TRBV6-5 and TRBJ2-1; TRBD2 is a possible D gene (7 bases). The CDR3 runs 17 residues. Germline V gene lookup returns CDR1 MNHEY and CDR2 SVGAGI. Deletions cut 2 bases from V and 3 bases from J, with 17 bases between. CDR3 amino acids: CASSYGFGGGLYNEQFF. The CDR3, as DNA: TGTGCCAGCAGTTACGGCTTCGGCGGGGGCCTCTACAATGAGCAGTTCTTC.

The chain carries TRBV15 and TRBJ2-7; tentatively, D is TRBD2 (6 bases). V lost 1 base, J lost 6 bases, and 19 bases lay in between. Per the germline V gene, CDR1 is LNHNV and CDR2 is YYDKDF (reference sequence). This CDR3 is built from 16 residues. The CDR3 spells CATSRGTGQGGGEQYF. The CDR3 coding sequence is TGTGCCACCAGCAGAGGCACGGGGCAGGGAGGTGGCGAGCAGTACTTC.

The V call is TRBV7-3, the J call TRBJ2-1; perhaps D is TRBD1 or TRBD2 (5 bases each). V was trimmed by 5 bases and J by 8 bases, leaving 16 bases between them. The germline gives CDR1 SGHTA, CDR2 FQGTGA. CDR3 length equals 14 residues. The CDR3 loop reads CASSPQGRRDEQFF. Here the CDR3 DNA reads TGTGCCAGCAGCCCGCAGGGTCGGCGGGATGAGCAGTTCTTC.

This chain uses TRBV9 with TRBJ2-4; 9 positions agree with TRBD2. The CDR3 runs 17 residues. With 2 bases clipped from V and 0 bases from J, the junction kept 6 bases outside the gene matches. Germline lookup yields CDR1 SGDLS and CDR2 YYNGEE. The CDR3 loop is CASSVLAGVGAKNIQYF. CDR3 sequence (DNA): TGTGCCAGCAGCGTCTTAGCGGGAGTGGGAGCCAAAAACATTCAGTACTTC.

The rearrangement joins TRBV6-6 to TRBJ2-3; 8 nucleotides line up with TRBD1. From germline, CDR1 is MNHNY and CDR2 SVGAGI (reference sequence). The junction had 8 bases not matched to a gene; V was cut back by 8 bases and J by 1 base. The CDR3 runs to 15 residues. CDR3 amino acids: CASRQTGAGTDTQYF. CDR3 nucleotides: TGTGCCAGCCGCCAGACAGGGGCGGGCACAGATACGCAGTATTTT.

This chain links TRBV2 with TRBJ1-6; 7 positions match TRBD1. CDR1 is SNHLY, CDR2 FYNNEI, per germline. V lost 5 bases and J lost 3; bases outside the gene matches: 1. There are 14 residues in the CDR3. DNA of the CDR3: TGTGCCAGCAGTACAGGGGACTATAATTCACCCCTCCACTTT. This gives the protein CASSTGDYNSPLHF.

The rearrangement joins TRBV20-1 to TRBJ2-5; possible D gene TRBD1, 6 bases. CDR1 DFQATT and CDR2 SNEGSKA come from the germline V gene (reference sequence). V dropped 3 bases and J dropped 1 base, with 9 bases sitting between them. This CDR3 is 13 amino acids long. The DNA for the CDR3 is TGCAGTGCTAGGCAGGGGTTCCAAGAGACCCAGTACTTC. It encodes CSARQGFQETQYF.

CDR3 sequence (DNA): TGTGCCAGCTCACCACCGGGACAGAGAAATCAGCCCCAGCATTTT. It translates to CASSPPGQRNQPQHF. The chain is built from TRBV18 and TRBJ1-5, with 7 bases fitting TRBD1. With V trimmed by 0 bases and J by 4 bases, 3 bases remained unmatched. The length of the CDR3 is 15 residues. The germline CDR1 and CDR2 sequences are KGHSH and LQKENI. The full variable domain, its missing parts supplied by reference TRBV18 and TRBJ1-5, is NAGVMQNPRHLVRRRGQEARLRCSPMKGHSHVYWYRQLPEEGLKFMVYLQKENIIDESGMPKERFSAEFPKEGPSILRIQQVVRGDSAAYFCASSPPGQRNQPQHFGDGTRLSIL.

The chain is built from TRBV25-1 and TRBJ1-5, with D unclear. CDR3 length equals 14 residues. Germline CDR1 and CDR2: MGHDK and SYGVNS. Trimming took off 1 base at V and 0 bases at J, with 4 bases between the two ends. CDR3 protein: CASSESDSNQPQHF. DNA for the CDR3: TGTGCCAGCAGTGAATCGGATAGCAATCAGCCCCAGCATTTT.

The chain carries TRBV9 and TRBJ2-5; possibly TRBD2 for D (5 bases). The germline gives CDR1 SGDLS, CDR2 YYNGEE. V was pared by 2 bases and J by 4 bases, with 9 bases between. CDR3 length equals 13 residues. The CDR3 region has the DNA TGTGCCAGCAGCGTCGGGGTCGGAGAGACCCAGTACTTC. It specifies CASSVGVGETQYF.

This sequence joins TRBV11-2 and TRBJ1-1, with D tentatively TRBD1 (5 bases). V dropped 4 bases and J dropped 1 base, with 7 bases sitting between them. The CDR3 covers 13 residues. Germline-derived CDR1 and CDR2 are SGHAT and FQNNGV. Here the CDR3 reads CASSSTGNTEAFF. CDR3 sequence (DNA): TGTGCCAGCAGCTCCACAGGGAACACTGAAGCTTTCTTT.